The T cell receptor (beta chain) under discussion was sequenced for a study of OX40 agonist ivuxolimab in advanced cancers. Germline CDR1 reads MNHEY; CDR2 reads SMNVEV (reference sequence). V dropped 5 bases and J dropped 0 bases, with 6 bases sitting between them. There are 13 residues in the CDR3. TCRdb's table, derived via immunoSEQ multiplex PCR, lists solely in-frame clones and lacks some. The sample records about 79,000 clones, around 94% being singletons. The gene calls are TRBV27 and TRBJ2-3; no clear D. This specimen consisted of CD4+ or CD8+ T cells sorted from blood, obtained in a trial of the OX40 agonist ivuxolimab. This TCR derives from an adult with an advanced solid tumor such as melanoma, head and neck, liver or kidney cancer. In DNA form, the CDR3 reads TGTGCCAGCAGTACCCCTAGCACAGATACGCAGTATTTT. Protein: CASSTPSTDTQYF.